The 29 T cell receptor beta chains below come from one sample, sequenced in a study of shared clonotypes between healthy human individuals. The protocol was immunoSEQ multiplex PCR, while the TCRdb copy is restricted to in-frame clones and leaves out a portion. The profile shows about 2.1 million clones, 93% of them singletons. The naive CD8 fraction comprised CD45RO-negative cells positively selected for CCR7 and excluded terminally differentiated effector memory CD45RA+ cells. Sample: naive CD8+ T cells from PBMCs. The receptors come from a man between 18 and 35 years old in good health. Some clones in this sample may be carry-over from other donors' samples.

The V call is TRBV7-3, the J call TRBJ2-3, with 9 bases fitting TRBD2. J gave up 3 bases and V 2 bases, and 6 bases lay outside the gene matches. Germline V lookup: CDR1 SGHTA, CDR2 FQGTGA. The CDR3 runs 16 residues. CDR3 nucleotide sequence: TGTGCCAGCAGCTTACGTGGTAGCGGGAGTACAGATACGCAGTATTTT. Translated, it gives CASSLRGSGSTDTQYF. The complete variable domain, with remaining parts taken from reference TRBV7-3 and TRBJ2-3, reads GAGVSQTPSNKVTEKGKYVELRCDPISGHTALYWYRQSLGQGPEFLIYFQGTGAADDSGLPNDRFFAVRPEGSVSTLKIQRTERGDSAVYLCASSLRGSGSTDTQYFGPGTRLTVL.

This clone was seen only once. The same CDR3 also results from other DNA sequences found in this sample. The CDR3 loop is CASSYSGGTGELFF. For the CDR3, the DNA is TGTGCCAGCAGTTACTCCGGTGGGACCGGGGAGCTGTTTTTT. This chain joins TRBV6-5 and TRBJ2-2; no reliable D call. This CDR3 comprises 14 residues. Trimming shortened V by 0 bases and J by 5 bases, and 7 bases separated the two germline ends. Germline CDR1 is MNHEY and CDR2 is SVGAGI.

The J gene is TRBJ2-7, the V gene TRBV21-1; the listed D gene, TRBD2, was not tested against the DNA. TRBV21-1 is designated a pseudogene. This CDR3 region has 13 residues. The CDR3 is CASGPGGYYEQYF. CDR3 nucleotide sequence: TGTGCCAGCGGTCCAGGCGGGTACTACGAGCAGTACTTC.

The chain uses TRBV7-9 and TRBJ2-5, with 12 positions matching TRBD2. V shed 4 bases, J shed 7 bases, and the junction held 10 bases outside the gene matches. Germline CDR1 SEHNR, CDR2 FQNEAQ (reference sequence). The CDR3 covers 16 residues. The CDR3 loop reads CASSYRTSGAPGTQYF. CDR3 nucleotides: TGTGCCAGCAGCTACCGGACTAGCGGGGCCCCCGGGACCCAGTACTTC.

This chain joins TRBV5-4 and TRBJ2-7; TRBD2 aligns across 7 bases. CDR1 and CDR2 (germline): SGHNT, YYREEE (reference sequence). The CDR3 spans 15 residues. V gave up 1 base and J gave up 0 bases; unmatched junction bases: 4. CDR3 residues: CASSLWRESSYEQYF. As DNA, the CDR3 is TGTGCCAGCAGCTTGTGGCGGGAGAGCTCCTACGAGCAGTACTTC.

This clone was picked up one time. The CDR3 loop reads CASSPHRGGEKLFF. The CDR3 coding sequence is TGTGCCAGCAGTCCCCACAGGGGGGGGGAAAAACTGTTTTTT. The chain combines TRBV28 with TRBJ1-4, with 8 bases identical to TRBD1. Trimming at V came to 5 bases and at J to 8 bases, leaving 7 bases not matched to a gene. The CDR3 contains 14 residues. Germline assignment: CDR1 MDHEN and CDR2 SYDVKM.

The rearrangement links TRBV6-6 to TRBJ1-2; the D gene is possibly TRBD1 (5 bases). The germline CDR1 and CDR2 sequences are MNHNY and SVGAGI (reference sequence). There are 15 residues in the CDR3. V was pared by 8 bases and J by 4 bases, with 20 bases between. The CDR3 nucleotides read TGTGCCAGCGGCAACGGAGGGGCCCCCCTCTATGGCTACACCTTC. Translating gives CASGNGGAPLYGYTF.

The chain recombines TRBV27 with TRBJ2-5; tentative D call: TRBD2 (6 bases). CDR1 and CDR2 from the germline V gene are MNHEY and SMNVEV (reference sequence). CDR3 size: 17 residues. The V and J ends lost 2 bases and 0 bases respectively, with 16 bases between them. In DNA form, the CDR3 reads TGTGCCAGCAGTTTAACCCCAGGGACTCAGTACCAAGAGACCCAGTACTTC. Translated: CASSLTPGTQYQETQYF.

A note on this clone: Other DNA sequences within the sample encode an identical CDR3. DNA of the CDR3: TGTGCCAGCAGCTCCCTTGGGTACGAGCAGTACTTC. Encoded protein: CASSSLGYEQYF. The V and J genes are TRBV7-9 and TRBJ2-7; D unresolved. The V and J ends lost 4 bases and 4 bases respectively, with 8 bases between them. This CDR3 contains 12 residues. The germline gives CDR1 SEHNR, CDR2 FQNEAQ (reference sequence).

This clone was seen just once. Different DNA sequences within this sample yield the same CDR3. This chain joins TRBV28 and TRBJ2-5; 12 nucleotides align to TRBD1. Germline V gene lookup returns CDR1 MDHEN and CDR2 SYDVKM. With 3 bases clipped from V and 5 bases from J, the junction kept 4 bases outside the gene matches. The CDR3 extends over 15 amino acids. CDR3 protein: CASSLGTGGGETQYF. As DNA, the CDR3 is TGTGCCAGCAGTTTGGGGACAGGGGGCGGCGAGACCCAGTACTTC.

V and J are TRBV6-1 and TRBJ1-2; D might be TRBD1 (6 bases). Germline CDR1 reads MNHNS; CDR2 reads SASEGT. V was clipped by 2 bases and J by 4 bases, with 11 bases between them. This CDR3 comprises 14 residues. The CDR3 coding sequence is TGTGCCAGCAGTGAACCGGGACACCTCTATGGCTACACCTTC. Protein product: CASSEPGHLYGYTF.

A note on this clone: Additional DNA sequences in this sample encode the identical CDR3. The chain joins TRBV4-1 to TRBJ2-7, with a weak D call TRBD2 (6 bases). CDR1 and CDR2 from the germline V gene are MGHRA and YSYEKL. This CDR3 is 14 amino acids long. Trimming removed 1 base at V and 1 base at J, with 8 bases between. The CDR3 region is CASSQGRGSYEQYF. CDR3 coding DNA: TGCGCCAGCAGCCAAGGGCGGGGTTCCTACGAGCAGTACTTC.

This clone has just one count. The CDR3 region is CASSQVPASSYNEQFF. The CDR3 nucleotides read TGCGCCAGCAGCCAAGTCCCCGCCTCCTCCTACAATGAGCAGTTCTTC. J is TRBJ2-1 and V is TRBV4-1, with D hard to call. The V gene's germline CDR1 is MGHRA and CDR2 YSYEKL. The length of the CDR3 is 16 residues. Trimming took off 1 base at V and 0 bases at J, with 10 bases between the two ends.

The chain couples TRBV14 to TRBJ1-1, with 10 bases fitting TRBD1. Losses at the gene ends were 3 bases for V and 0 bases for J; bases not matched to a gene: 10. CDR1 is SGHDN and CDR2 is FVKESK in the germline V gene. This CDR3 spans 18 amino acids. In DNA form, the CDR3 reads TGTGCCAGCAGCCAGTCCCGGGACAGGGGTCTATTGAACACTGAAGCTTTCTTT. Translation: CASSQSRDRGLLNTEAFF.

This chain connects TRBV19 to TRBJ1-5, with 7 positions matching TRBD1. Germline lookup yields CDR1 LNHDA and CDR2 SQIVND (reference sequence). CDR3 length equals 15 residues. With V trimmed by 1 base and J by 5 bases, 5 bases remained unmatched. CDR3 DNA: TGTGCCAGTAGTATAGTCCGGGACAGTCATCAGCCCCAGCATTTT. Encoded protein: CASSIVRDSHQPQHF.

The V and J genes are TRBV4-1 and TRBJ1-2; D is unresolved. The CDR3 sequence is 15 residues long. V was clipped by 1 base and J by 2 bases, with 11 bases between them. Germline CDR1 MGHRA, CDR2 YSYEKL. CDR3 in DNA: TGCGCCAGCAGCCAAGTTTTGGTCAGGAACTATGGCTACACCTTC. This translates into CASSQVLVRNYGYTF.

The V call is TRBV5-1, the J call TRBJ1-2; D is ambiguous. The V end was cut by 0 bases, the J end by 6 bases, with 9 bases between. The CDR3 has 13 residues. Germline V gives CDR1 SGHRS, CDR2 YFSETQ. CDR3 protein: CASSLDSEDGYTF. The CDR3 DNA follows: TGCGCCAGCAGCTTGGACTCGGAGGATGGCTACACCTTC.

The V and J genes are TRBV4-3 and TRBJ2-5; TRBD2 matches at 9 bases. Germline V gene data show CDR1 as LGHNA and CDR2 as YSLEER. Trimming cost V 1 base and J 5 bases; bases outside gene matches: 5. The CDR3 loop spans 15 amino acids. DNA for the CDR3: TGCGCCAGCAGCCAAGGCGGGAGGGCCGCGGAGACCCAGTACTTC. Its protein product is CASSQGGRAAETQYF.

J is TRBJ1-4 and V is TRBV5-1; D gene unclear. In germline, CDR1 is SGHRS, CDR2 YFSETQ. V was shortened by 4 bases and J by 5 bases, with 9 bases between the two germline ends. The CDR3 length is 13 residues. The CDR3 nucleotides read TGCGCCAGCAGCCCTGACCAAAATGAAAAACTGTTTTTT. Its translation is CASSPDQNEKLFF.

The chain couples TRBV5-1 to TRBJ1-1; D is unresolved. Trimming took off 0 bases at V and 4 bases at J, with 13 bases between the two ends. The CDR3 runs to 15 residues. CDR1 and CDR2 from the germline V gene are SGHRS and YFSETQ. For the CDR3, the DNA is TGCGCCAGCAGCTTGGTTGAGTCGGGAGGCACTGAAGCTTTCTTT. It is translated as CASSLVESGGTEAFF.

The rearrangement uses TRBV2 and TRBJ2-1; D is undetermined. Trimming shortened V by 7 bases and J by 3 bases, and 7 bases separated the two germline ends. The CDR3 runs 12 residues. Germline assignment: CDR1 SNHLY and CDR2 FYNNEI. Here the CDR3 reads CASTRSYNEQFF. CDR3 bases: TGTGCCAGCACCCGCAGCTACAATGAGCAGTTCTTC.

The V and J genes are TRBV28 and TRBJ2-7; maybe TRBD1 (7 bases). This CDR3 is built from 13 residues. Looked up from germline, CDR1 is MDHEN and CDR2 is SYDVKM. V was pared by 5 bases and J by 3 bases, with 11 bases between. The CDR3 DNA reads TGTGCCAGCAGTGGAGGGGGCGACTACGAGCAGTACTTC. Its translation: CASSGGGDYEQYF.

The CDR3 loop reads CASSQVVQGRTGELFF. As DNA, the CDR3 is TGCGCCAGCAGCCAAGTCGTGCAGGGGAGAACCGGGGAGCTGTTTTTT. V gene TRBV4-1 combines with J gene TRBJ2-2, with a tentative D call TRBD1 (6 bases). Between the trimmed V and J ends, which lost 1 base and 5 bases, there was a span of 14 bases. Germline V gene data show CDR1 as MGHRA and CDR2 as YSYEKL. The CDR3 is 16 residues long.

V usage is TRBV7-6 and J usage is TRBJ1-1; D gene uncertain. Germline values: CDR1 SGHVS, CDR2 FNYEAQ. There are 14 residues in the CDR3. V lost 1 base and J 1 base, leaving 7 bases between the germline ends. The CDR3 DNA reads TGTGCCAGCAGCTTAGTCCCAGCGAACACTGAAGCTTTCTTT. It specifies CASSLVPANTEAFF.

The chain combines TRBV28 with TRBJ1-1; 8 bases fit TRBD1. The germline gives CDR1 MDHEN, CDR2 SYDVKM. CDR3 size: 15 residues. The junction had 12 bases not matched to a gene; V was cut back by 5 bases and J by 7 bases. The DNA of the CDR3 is TGTGCCAGCAGTACGCACTCAGGGGGCGATTTTGAAGCTTTCTTT. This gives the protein CASSTHSGGDFEAFF. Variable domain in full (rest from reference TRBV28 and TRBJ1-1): DVKVTQSSRYLVKRTGEKVFLECVQDMDHENMFWYRQDPGLGLRLIYFSYDVKMKEKGDIPEGYSVSREKKERFSLILESASTNQTSMYLCASSTHSGGDFEAFFGQGTRLTVV.

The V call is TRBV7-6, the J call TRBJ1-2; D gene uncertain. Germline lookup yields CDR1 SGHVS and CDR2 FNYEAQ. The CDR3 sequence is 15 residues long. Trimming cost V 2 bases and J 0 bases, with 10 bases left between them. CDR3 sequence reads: CASSLSAETNYGYTF. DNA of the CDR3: TGTGCCAGCAGCTTATCCGCAGAAACTAACTATGGCTACACCTTC.

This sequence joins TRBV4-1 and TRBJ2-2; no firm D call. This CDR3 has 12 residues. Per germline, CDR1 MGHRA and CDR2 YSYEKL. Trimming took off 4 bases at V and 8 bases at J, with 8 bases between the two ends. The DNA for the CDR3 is TGCGCCAGCAGCCTCGATTCGGGGGAGCTGTTTTTT. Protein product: CASSLDSGELFF.

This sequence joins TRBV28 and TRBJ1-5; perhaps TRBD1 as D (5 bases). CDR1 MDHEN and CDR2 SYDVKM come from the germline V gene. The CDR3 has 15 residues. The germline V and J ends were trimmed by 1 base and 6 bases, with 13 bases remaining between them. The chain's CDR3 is CASSLYVQGGQPQHF. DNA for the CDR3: TGTGCCAGCAGTTTATATGTGCAGGGCGGTCAGCCCCAGCATTTT.

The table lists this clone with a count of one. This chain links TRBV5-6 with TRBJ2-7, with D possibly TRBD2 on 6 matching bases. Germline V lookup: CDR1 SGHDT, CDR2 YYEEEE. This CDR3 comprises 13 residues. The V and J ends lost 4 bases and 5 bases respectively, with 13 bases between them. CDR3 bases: TGTGCCAGCAGCCTCTTGGAGGGCCACGAGCAGTACTTC. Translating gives CASSLLEGHEQYF.